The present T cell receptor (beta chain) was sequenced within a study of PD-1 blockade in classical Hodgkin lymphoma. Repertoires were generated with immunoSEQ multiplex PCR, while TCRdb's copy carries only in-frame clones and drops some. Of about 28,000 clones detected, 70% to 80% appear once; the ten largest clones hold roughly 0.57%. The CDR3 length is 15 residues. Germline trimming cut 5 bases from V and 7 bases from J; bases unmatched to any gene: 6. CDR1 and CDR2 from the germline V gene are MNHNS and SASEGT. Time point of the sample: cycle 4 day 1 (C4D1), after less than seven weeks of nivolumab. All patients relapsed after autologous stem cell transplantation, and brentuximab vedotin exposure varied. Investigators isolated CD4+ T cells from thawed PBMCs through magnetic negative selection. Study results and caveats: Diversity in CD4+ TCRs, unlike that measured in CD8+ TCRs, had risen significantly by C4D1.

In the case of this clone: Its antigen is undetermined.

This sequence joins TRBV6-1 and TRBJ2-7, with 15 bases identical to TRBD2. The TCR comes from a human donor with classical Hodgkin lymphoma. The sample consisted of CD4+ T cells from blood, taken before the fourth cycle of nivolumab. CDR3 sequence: CASSPWGLAGGEQYF. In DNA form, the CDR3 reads TGTGCCAGCAGTCCCTGGGGACTAGCGGGAGGTGAGCAGTACTTC.